This is a list of T cell receptor beta chains from one sample in a study of somatic mutations in cytotoxic T cells in rheumatoid arthritis. The data were produced by immunoSEQ multiplex PCR, yet TCRdb's version contains in-frame clones alone and is incomplete. The table lists roughly 20,000 clones, 70% to 80% of them singletons. Sequences were obtained from CD8+ T cells sorted from blood. Receptor source: a man aged 55 to 69 in good health. The CDR3 runs from the conserved cysteine through the conserved F or W.

J: TRBJ2-3
V: TRBV5-6
CDR3: CASSFGLGVTDTQYF

J: TRBJ2-1
V: TRBV19
CDR3: CASSMPSGLNEQFF

J: TRBJ2-1
V: TRBV14
CDR3: CASSHYYLSYNEQFF

J: TRBJ2-7
V: TRBV29-1
CDR3: CSVEGTSNYEQYF

J: TRBJ2-3
V: TRBV27
CDR3: CASSRWRTTTDTQYF

J: TRBJ1-5
V: TRBV5-5
CDR3: CASSLGGQGNSQNQPQHF

J: TRBJ2-3
V: TRBV13
CDR3: CASSLVGTDTQYF

J: TRBJ2-2
V: TRBV7-3
CDR3: CASRSVDRDNTGELFF

J: TRBJ2-7
V: TRBV10-2
CDR3: CASSATGAYEQYF

J: TRBJ2-7
V: TRBV7-2
CDR3: CASSAPSLAGVVLYF

J: NA
V: TRBV6-5
CDR3: CASSYSRAYEQYF

J: TRBJ2-7
V: TRBV6-6
CDR3: CASSYTQQGSYEQYF

J: TRBJ1-1
V: TRBV5-1
CDR3: CASSRGGDDTEAFF

J: TRBJ2-1
V: TRBV5-1
CDR3: CASSLTGEVNEQFF

J: TRBJ2-1
V: TRBV5-1
CDR3: CASTPRATKTLYNEQFF

J: TRBJ2-3
V: TRBV6-6
CDR3: CASSYSLAPSTDTQYF

J: TRBJ1-4
V: TRBV5-6
CDR3: CASSQTGGGEKLFF

J: TRBJ2-3
V: TRBV5-6
CDR3: CASSPTGGSTDTQYF

J: TRBJ2-1
V: TRBV6-5
CDR3: CASSPTLGEYNEQFF

J: TRBJ2-1
V: TRBV5-1
CDR3: CASSFSTGAEQFF

J: TRBJ2-1
V: TRBV27
CDR3: CASTPIKGLAGVFEQFF

J: TRBJ2-3
V: TRBV6-4
CDR3: CASSELAGDPTDTQYF

J: TRBJ1-5
V: TRBV30
CDR3: CAWSVTGYSNQPQHF

J: TRBJ2-7
V: TRBV7-8
CDR3: CASSLGSGSDEQYF

J: TRBJ2-7
V: TRBV5-1
CDR3: CASSLRDSDDEQYF

J: TRBJ2-6
V: TRBV18
CDR3: CASSPPGQGANVLTF

J: TRBJ1-2
V: TRBV9
CDR3: CASSVGYPPGYGYTF

J: TRBJ2-7
V: TRBV27
CDR3: CASSPGTGLIEQYF

J: TRBJ2-1
V: TRBV23-1
CDR3: CASRLAGVNEQFF

J: TRBJ2-7
V: TRBV11-1
CDR3: CASSLMVSRAIGEQYF

J: TRBJ2-7
V: TRBV7-6
CDR3: CASSPGGGSYEQYF

J: TRBJ2-1
V: TRBV10-1
CDR3: CASLFPGLSYNEQFF

J: TRBJ2-1
V: TRBV27
CDR3: CASSATSGLEQFF

J: TRBJ2-1
V: TRBV5-6
CDR3: CASSLGGWDEQFF

J: TRBJ2-3
V: TRBV7-2
CDR3: CASSLSGLDTQYF

J: TRBJ2-1
V: TRBV5-4
CDR3: CASSLTAGGPGNEQFF

J: TRBJ2-1
V: TRBV6-5
CDR3: CASSRSGGAGDEQFF

J: TRBJ2-3
V: TRBV7-9
CDR3: CASSGGRETDTQYF